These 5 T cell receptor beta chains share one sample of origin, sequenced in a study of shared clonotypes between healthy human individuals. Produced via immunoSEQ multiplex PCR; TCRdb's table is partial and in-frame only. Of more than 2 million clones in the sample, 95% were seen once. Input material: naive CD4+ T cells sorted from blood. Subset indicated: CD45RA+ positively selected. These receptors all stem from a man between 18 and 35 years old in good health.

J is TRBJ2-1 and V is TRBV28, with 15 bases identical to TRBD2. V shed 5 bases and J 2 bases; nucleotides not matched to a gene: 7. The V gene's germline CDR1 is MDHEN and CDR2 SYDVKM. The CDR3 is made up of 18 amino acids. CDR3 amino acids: CASSRGLAGGYPYNEQFF. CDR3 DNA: TGTGCCAGCAGTCGGGGACTAGCGGGAGGATACCCCTACAATGAGCAGTTCTTC.

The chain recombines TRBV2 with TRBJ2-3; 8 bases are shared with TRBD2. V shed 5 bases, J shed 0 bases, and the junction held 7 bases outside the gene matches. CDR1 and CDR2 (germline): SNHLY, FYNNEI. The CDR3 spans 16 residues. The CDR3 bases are TGTGCCAGCAGTCGGGGGGGCCCTTTTAGCACAGATACGCAGTATTTT. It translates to CASSRGGPFSTDTQYF.

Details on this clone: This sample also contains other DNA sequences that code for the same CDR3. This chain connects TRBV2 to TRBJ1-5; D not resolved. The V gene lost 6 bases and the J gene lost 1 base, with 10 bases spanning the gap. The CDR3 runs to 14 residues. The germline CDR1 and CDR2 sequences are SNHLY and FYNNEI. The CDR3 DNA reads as TGTGCCAGCAGAGGACTGACAAGCAATCAGCCCCAGCATTTT. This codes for CASRGLTSNQPQHF.

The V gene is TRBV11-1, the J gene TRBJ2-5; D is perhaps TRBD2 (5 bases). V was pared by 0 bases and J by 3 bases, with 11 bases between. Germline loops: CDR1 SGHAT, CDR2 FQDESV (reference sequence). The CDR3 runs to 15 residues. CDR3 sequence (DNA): TGTGCCAGCAGCTTAGCGGCGGGCGGAGAAGAGACCCAGTACTTC. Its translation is CASSLAAGGEETQYF. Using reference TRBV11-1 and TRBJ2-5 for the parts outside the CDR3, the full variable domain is EAEVAQSPRYKITEKSQAVAFWCDPISGHATLYWYRQILGQGPELLVQFQDESVVDDSQLPKDRFSAERLKGVDSTLKIQPAELGDSAMYLCASSLAAGGEETQYFGPGTRLLVL.

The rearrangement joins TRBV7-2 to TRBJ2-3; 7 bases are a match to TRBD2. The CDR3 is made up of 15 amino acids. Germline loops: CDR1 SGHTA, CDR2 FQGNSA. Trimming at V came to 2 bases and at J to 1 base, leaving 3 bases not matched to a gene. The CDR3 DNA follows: TGTGCCAGCAGCTTAACCCGGGGGGGCACAGATACGCAGTATTTT. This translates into CASSLTRGGTDTQYF.